Listed here are 27 T cell receptor beta chains from one sample, sequenced in a study of blood T cells in healthy people across ages. The use of a sample-barcoded 5' primer and a J-beta primer mix characterized a second PCR of roughly 6 to 11 cycles. In TCRdb, the 5' RACE reads were re-called with MiXCR into one record per CDR3 protein. The sample consists of approximately 810,000 distinct CDR3 sequences, roughly 40% of them appearing once. Specimen: blood. All receptors come from a man between 18 and 29 years old in good health.

This chain links TRBV9 with TRBJ2-3; D unclear. The CDR3 runs to 17 residues. Germline loops: CDR1 SGDLS, CDR2 YYNGEE. V was clipped by 3 bases and J by 2 bases, with 19 bases between them. As DNA, the CDR3 is TGTGCCAGCAGCGCCCACCTTGACAAGTTAAACACAGATACGCAGTATTTT. It codes for CASSAHLDKLNTDTQYF.

This clonotype was seen a few times. The J gene is TRBJ1-1, the V gene TRBV2; no clear D. This CDR3 has 13 residues. Germline-derived CDR1 and CDR2 are SNHLY and FYNNEI. V shed 8 bases and J shed 4 bases, with 14 bases lying between them. The CDR3, as DNA: TGTGCCAGCTCCGGGGATACCAGCACTGAAGCTTTCTTT. This codes for CASSGDTSTEAFF.

The chain uses TRBV28 and TRBJ1-1, with a weak D call TRBD1 (5 bases). Germline assignment: CDR1 MDHEN and CDR2 SYDVKM. With 7 bases removed from V and 3 bases from J, the gap between germline ends came to 15 bases. CDR3 length equals 14 residues. The CDR3 region is CASNPRARDTEAFF. DNA for the CDR3: TGTGCCAGCAACCCCAGGGCCAGGGACACTGAAGCTTTCTTT.

V is TRBV28 and J is TRBJ1-6; 8 bases fit TRBD1. V was pared by 4 bases and J by 9 bases, with 5 bases of the junction left unmatched. CDR3 length equals 14 residues. From germline, CDR1 is MDHEN and CDR2 SYDVKM. CDR3 coding DNA: TGTGCCAGCAGTTCGGCAGGGGGCACTTCACCCCTCCACTTT. It encodes CASSSAGGTSPLHF.

This clonotype was picked up a small number of times. The V gene is TRBV3-1, the J gene TRBJ2-5, with D possibly TRBD1 on 5 matching bases. Between the trimmed V and J ends, which lost 0 bases and 5 bases, there was a span of 13 bases. CDR3 length: 15 amino acids. Germline V gene sequence: CDR1 LGHDT, CDR2 YNNKEL (reference sequence). The DNA for the CDR3 is TGTGCCAGCAGCCAAGAGGGGCTAGTTAGTGAGACCCAGTACTTC. Translation gives CASSQEGLVSETQYF.

In the case of this clonotype: At one of its ends the junction is not consistent with the germline gene, which may arise from a read error. V and J are TRBV5-1 and TRBJ2-5, with D tentatively TRBD2 (7 bases). The CDR3 is made up of 15 amino acids. The germline V gene has CDR1 SGHRS and CDR2 YFSETQ. CDR3 residues: CASSWGGGQQEAQYF. CDR3 nucleotide sequence: TGCGCCAGCAGCTGGGGCGGGGGCCAACAAGAGGCCCAGTACTTC.

A note on this clonotype: A much larger clone lies one base from this, so it may be a read error. V and J are TRBV7-2 and TRBJ2-4, with unresolved D. The assigned J gene may be wrong: the sequence end matches TRBJ2-5 better. The germline CDR1 and CDR2 sequences are SGHTA and FQGNSA. The length of the CDR3 is 14 residues. The CDR3 loop reads CASNFRAQPETQYF. In DNA, the CDR3 is TGTGCCAGCAACTTTCGGGCCCAGCCAGAGACCCAGTACTTC.

The genes are TRBV7-9 and TRBJ1-4; 8 bases line up with TRBD1. There are 18 residues in the CDR3. The germline V gene has CDR1 SEHNR and CDR2 FQNEAQ (reference sequence). With 1 base clipped from V and 5 bases from J, the junction kept 12 bases outside the gene matches. The CDR3 coding sequence is TGTGCCAGCAGCTTAGATCTCTCCTGGGACAGGACGAATGAAAAACTGTTTTTT. Translating gives CASSLDLSWDRTNEKLFF.

Only a few counts were recorded for this clonotype. The chain is built from TRBV11-1 and TRBJ2-2, with D possibly being TRBD1 or TRBD2 (5 bases each). V shed 4 bases and J shed 3 bases, with 12 bases lying between them. Germline lookup yields CDR1 SGHAT and CDR2 FQDESV (reference sequence). CDR3 length: 15 amino acids. CDR3 in DNA: TGTGCCAGCAGCTCTAATGAGGGGTACACCGGGGAGCTGTTTTTT. Protein sequence: CASSSNEGYTGELFF.

Of note for this clonotype: At one end, the junction sequence differs from germline, possibly due to a read error. The V gene is TRBV4-1, the J gene TRBJ2-3, with D hard to call. The CDR3 contains 13 residues. Germline values: CDR1 MGHRA, CDR2 YSYEKL. Here the CDR3 reads CVSSPPSTDTQYF. DNA for the CDR3: TGCGTCAGCAGCCCACCCAGCACAGATACGCAGTATTTT.

This clonotype occurred a few times. The CDR3 DNA reads as TGCGCCAGCAGCAAACTACAGGGTACTCGGAACACTGAAGCTTTCTTT. Protein product: CASSKLQGTRNTEAFF. The rearrangement joins TRBV5-1 to TRBJ1-1; a weak D match, TRBD1 (6 bases). The germline V and J ends were trimmed by 4 bases and 1 base, with 17 bases remaining between them. There are 16 residues in the CDR3. CDR1 is SGHRS and CDR2 is YFSETQ in the germline V gene.

Comment on this clonotype: One base away lies a much larger clone, so this may be a sequencing read error. The chain employs TRBV7-9 and TRBJ2-7; 7 bases agree with TRBD1. The CDR3 totals 14 residues. Germline values: CDR1 SEHNR, CDR2 FQNEAQ (reference sequence). The chain's CDR3 is CTSSLADRAYEQYF. The CDR3 DNA reads TGTACCAGCAGCTTAGCCGACAGGGCCTACGAGCAGTACTTC. Drawing the rest from reference TRBV7-9 and TRBJ2-7, the complete variable domain is DTGVSQNPRHKITKRGQNVTFRCDPISEHNRLYWYRQTLGQGPEFLTYFQNEAQLEKSRLLSDRFSAERPKGSFSTLEIQRTEQGDSAMYLCTSSLADRAYEQYFGPGTRLTVT.

There are a few counts of this clonotype. The chain joins TRBV5-1 to TRBJ2-3, with 7 nucleotides matching TRBD2. The CDR3 contains 13 residues. Trimming took 4 bases from V and 4 from J; bases not matched to a gene: 3. Germline CDR1 reads SGHRS; CDR2 reads YFSETQ. CDR3 nucleotide sequence: TGCGCCAGCAGCGCCCGGGGGGCAGATACGCAGTATTTT. As protein: CASSARGADTQYF.

The sample holds a few counts of this clonotype. For the CDR3, the DNA is TGCGCCAGCAGCCCTCGCCCGGGAGTCAGCACAGATACGCAGTATTTT. It yields the protein CASSPRPGVSTDTQYF. The chain carries TRBV5-1 and TRBJ2-3, with a possible D match to TRBD2 (6 bases). V was pared by 4 bases and J by 0 bases, with 15 bases between. Germline V gene data show CDR1 as SGHRS and CDR2 as YFSETQ. CDR3 length equals 16 residues.

This clonotype was observed many times. The chain employs TRBV20-1 and TRBJ2-4; possible D gene TRBD2, 5 bases. Per germline, CDR1 DFQATT and CDR2 SNEGSKA (reference sequence). V dropped 6 bases and J dropped 0 bases, with 12 bases sitting between them. The CDR3 sequence is 14 residues long. The CDR3 DNA reads as TGCAGTGCACGTGAGGGATCAGCCAAAAACATTCAGTACTTC. Residues: CSAREGSAKNIQYF.

The CDR3 bases are TGTGCCAGCAGCCCCACCCGGACAGGAGCCTGGCTAGAGACCCAGTACTTC. This translates into CASSPTRTGAWLETQYF. The chain is built from TRBV28 and TRBJ2-5; 7 bases are shared with TRBD1. There are 17 residues in the CDR3. V shed 6 bases and J 4 bases; nucleotides not matched to a gene: 17. CDR1 and CDR2 (germline): MDHEN, SYDVKM.

The chain links TRBV7-9 to TRBJ2-5, with TRBD1 as a possible D gene (6 bases). Trimming removed 7 bases from V and 11 bases from J, with 20 bases in between. Germline CDR1 and CDR2: SEHNR and FQNEAQ (reference sequence). The CDR3 totals 13 residues. This chain's CDR3 is CASNPGQPGEQYF. The CDR3, as DNA: TGTGCCAGCAATCCAGGACAGCCCGGAGAGCAGTACTTC.

This clonotype was recorded a few times. The gene calls are TRBV6-5 and TRBJ2-1; the match to TRBD2 covers 15 bases. The germline gives CDR1 MNHEY, CDR2 SVGAGI. The CDR3 totals 14 residues. J gave up 8 bases and V 10 bases, and 6 bases lay outside the gene matches. As DNA, the CDR3 is TGTGCCACCTGGGGACTAGCGGGGGGTTATGAGCAGTTCTTC. Its translation is CATWGLAGGYEQFF.

This clonotype was found a few times. The rearrangement joins TRBV20-1 to TRBJ2-7; possibly TRBD2 for D (7 bases). The J call is doubtful: the DNA matches TRBJ2-5 better. The CDR3 runs 13 residues. The germline V gene encodes CDR1 DFQATT and CDR2 SNEGSKA (reference sequence). The CDR3 region is CSARDRGGKTQYF. The CDR3 nucleotides read TGCAGTGCTAGAGATAGGGGGGGAAAGACCCAGTACTTC.

V and J are TRBV15 and TRBJ2-4; no definite D call. The CDR3 extends over 13 amino acids. Germline V gene lookup returns CDR1 LNHNV and CDR2 YYDKDF (reference sequence). V was shortened by 4 bases and J by 1 base, with 5 bases between the two germline ends. CDR3 loop: CATSTGAKNIQYF. CDR3 DNA: TGTGCCACCAGCACGGGCGCCAAAAACATTCAGTACTTC.

CDR3 in amino acids: CASSYGQGDFSEQYF. In DNA form, the CDR3 reads TGTGCCAGCAGTTACGGACAGGGAGATTTCTCCGAGCAGTACTTC. The chain carries TRBV6-2 or TRBV6-3 and TRBJ2-5; 8 bases agree with TRBD1. The end of the DNA aligns better with TRBJ2-7, so the J call may be wrong. CDR1 and CDR2 from the germline V gene are MNHEY and SVGEGT. The CDR3 is 15 residues long.

The chain recombines TRBV12-3 or TRBV12-4 with TRBJ1-1; no reliable D call. Trimming cost V 1 base and J 6 bases, with 6 bases left between them. The CDR3 is 12 amino acids. The DNA for the CDR3 is TGTGCCAGCAGTTTAGTTATTGCTGAAGCTTTCTTT. Translated, it gives CASSLVIAEAFF.

A word on this clonotype: Since a much larger clone is just one base distant, this may be a read error. V usage is TRBV12-3 or TRBV12-4 and J usage is TRBJ2-3, with D possibly being TRBD1 (6 bases). With 5 bases removed from V and 3 bases from J, the gap between germline ends came to 15 bases. The CDR3 has 15 amino acids. The CDR3 protein is CASSSTGMETDTQYF. The CDR3 region has the DNA TGTGCCAGCAGTAGTACAGGGATGGAAACAGATACGCAGTATTTT.

J is TRBJ2-6 and V is TRBV10-3, with 7 bases lining up with TRBD1. With 5 bases clipped from V and 0 bases from J, the junction kept 4 bases outside the gene matches. Germline V gives CDR1 ENHRY, CDR2 SYGVKD. The CDR3 length is 16 residues. The CDR3 reads CAISPDRVSGANVLTF. The CDR3 DNA reads TGTGCCATCAGTCCCGACAGGGTCTCTGGGGCCAACGTCCTGACTTTC.

The chain joins TRBV7-8 to TRBJ2-1; D ambiguous. The J call may be incorrect, as the DNA end agrees better with TRBJ2-7. Germline CDR1 is SGHVS and CDR2 is FQNEAQ. This CDR3 is built from 15 residues. CDR3 residues: CASSLGQSSYNEQYF. CDR3 in DNA: TGTGCCAGCAGCTTAGGGCAGAGCTCCTACAATGAGCAGTACTTC.

The V call is TRBV20-1, the J call TRBJ2-3; D is perhaps TRBD2 (5 bases). V lost 5 bases and J 0 bases, leaving 15 bases between the germline ends. The CDR3 length is 15 residues. Per the germline V gene, CDR1 is DFQATT and CDR2 is SNEGSKA (reference sequence). CDR3 bases: TGCAGTGCTGACGAGGCTCGGGATAGCACAGATACGCAGTATTTT. It translates to CSADEARDSTDTQYF.

The chain carries TRBV5-5 and TRBJ1-1; D possibly corresponds to TRBD1 (5 bases). With 5 bases removed from V and 0 bases from J, the gap between germline ends came to 8 bases. CDR1 and CDR2 from the germline V gene are SGHKS and YYEKEE (reference sequence). CDR3 size: 13 residues. CDR3 sequence reads: CASRRDLNTEAFF. The CDR3 nucleotides are TGTGCCAGCAGGCGGGACCTGAACACTGAAGCTTTCTTT.